What follows describes a single TCR beta chain. TCRdb independently ran MiXCR on the PCR reads; one entry per CDR3 protein. The sample records about 18,000 distinct CDR3 sequences, 35% to 45% being singletons. The sample originates from a study of immune characterization of retroperitoneal liposarcoma. Sequencing was carried out using blood. The clonotype was recovered from a male donor with retroperitoneal liposarcoma.

The CDR3 is CASGDLAGGLYNEQYF. DNA for the CDR3: TGTGCCAGCGGAGATCTAGCGGGAGGCCTCTACAATGAGCAGTACTTC. The chain employs TRBV6-1 and TRBJ2-1; 11 bases fit TRBD2. Judging by the DNA end, TRBJ2-7 fits better; the J call may be wrong. Germline V lookup: CDR1 MNHNS, CDR2 SASEGT. The CDR3 covers 16 residues.